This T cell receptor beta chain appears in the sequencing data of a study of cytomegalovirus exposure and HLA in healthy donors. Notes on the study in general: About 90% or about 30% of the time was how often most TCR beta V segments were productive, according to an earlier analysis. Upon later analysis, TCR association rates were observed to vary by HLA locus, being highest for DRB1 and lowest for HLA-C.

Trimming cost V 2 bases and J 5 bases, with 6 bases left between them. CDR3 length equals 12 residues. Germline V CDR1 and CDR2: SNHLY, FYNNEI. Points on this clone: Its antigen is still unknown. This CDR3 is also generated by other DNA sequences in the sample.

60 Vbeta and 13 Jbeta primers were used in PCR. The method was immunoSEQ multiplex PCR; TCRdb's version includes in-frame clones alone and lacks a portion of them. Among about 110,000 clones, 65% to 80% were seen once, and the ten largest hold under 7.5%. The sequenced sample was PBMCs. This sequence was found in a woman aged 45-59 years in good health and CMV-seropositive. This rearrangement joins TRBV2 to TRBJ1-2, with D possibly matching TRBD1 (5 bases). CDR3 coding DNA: TGTGCCAGCAGTGAAAGGGGTTATGGCTACACCTTC. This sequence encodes CASSERGYGYTF.